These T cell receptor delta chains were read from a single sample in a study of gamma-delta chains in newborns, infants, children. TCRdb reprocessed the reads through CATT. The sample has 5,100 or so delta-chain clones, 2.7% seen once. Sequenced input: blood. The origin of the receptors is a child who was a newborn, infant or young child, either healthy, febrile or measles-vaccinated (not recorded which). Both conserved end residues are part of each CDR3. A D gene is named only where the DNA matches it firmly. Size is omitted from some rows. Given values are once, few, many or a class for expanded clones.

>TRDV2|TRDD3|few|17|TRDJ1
CACDILGDKVDTDKLIF
TGTGCCTGTGACATACTGGGGGATAAGGTGGACACCGATAAACTCATCTTT
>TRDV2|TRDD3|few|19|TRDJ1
CACDTVRWGIPVDTDKLIF
TGTGCCTGTGACACCGTCCGCTGGGGGATACCGGTCGACACCGATAAACTCATCTTT
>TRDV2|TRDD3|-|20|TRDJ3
CACDNVLGDSSSWDTRQMFF
TGTGCCTGTGACAATGTACTGGGGGATTCGAGCTCCTGGGACACCCGACAGATGTTTTTC
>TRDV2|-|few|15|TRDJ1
CACDTGKFDTDKLIF
TGTGCCTGTGACACCGGCAAGTTCGACACCGATAAACTCATCTTT
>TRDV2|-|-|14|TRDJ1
CACDSMGYYGKLIF
TGTGCCTGTGACTCAATGGGCTACTACGGTAAACTCATCTTT
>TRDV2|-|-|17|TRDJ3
CACDTLLGTWDTRQMFF
TGTGCCTGTGACACCCTTCTGGGGACCTGGGACACCCGACAGATGTTTTTC
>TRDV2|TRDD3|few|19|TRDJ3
CACDTLLGESSWDTRQMFF
TGTGCCTGTGACACCTTACTGGGGGAGAGCTCCTGGGACACCCGACAGATGTTTTTC
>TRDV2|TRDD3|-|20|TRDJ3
CACDLTGGYAGSWDTRQMFF
TGTGCCTGTGACCTAACTGGGGGATACGCGGGATCCTGGGACACCCGACAGATGTTTTTC
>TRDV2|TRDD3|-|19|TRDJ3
CACDSVLGDPGRDTRQMFF
TGTGCCTGTGACAGCGTACTGGGGGATCCCGGGAGGGACACCCGACAGATGTTTTTC
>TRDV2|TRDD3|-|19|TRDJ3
CACDPVLGDLSWDTRQMFF
TGTGCCTGTGACCCCGTACTGGGGGACCTCTCCTGGGACACCCGACAGATGTTTTTC
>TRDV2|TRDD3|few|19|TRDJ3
CACDIVLGESSWDTRQMFF
TGTGCCTGTGACATAGTACTGGGGGAAAGCTCCTGGGACACCCGACAGATGTTTTTC
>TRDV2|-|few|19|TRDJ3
CACDTGNSGPPWDTRQMFF
TGTGCCTGTGACACCGGGAACTCCGGACCTCCCTGGGACACCCGACAGATGTTTTTC
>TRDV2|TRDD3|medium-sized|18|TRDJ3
CACDTGGYSSWDTRQMFF
TGTGCCTGTGACACCGGGGGATACAGCTCCTGGGACACCCGACAGATGTTTTTC
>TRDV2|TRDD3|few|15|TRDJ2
CACDVMGELTARLFF
TGTGCCTGTGATGTCATGGGGGAGTTGACAGCACGACTCTTCTTT
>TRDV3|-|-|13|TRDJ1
CAFTPPSSDKLIF
TGTGCCTTTACCCCACCTAGTTCCGATAAACTCATCTTT
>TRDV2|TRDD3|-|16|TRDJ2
CACDILGDTGGAQLFF
TGTGCCTGTGACATACTGGGGGATACGGGGGGAGCACAACTCTTCTTT
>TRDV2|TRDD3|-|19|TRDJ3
CACDTGGFSSSWDTRQMFF
TGTGCCTGTGATACTGGGGGATTCTCCAGCTCCTGGGACACCCGACAGATGTTTTTC
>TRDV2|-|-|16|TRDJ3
CACDRMSSWDTRQMFF
TGTGCCTGTGACAGGATGTCCTCCTGGGACACCCGACAGATGTTTTTC
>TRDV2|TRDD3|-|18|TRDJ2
CACDKLGDAIDLTAQLFF
TGTGCCTGTGACAAACTGGGGGATGCGATTGACTTGACAGCACAACTCTTCTTT
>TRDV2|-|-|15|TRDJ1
CACDTWGLGGDKLIF
TGTGCCTGTGACACCTGGGGTCTCGGGGGCGATAAACTCATCTTT
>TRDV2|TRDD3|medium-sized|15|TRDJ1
CACDTVGIQRHKLIF
TGTGCCTGTGACACCGTCGGGATACAGAGGCATAAACTCATCTTT